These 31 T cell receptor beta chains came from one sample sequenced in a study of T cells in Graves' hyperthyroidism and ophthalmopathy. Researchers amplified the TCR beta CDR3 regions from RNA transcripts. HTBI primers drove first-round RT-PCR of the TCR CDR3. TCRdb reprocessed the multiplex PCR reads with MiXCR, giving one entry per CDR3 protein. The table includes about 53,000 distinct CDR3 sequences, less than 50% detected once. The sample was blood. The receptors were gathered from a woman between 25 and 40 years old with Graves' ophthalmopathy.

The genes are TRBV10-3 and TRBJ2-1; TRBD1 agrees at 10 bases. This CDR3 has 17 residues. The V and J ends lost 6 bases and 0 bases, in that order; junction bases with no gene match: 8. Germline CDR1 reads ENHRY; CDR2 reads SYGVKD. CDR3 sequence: CAIRADRGGHSYNEQFF. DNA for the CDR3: TGTGCCATCAGGGCGGACAGGGGGGGACACTCCTACAATGAGCAGTTCTTC.

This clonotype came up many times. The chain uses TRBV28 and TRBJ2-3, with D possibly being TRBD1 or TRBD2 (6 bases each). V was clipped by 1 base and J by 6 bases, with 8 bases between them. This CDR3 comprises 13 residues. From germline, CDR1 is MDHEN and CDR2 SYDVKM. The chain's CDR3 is CASSLLGGDTQYF. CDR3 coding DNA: TGTGCCAGCAGTTTATTAGGGGGGGATACGCAGTATTTT.

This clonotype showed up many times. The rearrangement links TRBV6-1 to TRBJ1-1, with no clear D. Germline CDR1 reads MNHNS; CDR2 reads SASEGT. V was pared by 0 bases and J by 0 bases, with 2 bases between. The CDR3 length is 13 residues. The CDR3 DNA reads TGTGCCAGCAGTGAAGCACTGAACACTGAAGCTTTCTTT. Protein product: CASSEALNTEAFF.

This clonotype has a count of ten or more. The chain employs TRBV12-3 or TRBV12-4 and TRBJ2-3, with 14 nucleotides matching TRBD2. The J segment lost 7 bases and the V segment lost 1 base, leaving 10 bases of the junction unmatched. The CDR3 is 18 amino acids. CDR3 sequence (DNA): TGTGCCAGCAGTTTAGGTGCAGGGACTAGCGGGAGTAGTCATACGCAGTATTTT. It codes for CASSLGAGTSGSSHTQYF.

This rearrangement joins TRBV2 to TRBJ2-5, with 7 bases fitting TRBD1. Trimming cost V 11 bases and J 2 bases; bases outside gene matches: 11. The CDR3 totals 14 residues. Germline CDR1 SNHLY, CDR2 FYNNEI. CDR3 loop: CAGKTGTVQETQYF. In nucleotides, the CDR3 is TGTGCCGGCAAGACTGGGACAGTGCAAGAGACCCAGTACTTC.

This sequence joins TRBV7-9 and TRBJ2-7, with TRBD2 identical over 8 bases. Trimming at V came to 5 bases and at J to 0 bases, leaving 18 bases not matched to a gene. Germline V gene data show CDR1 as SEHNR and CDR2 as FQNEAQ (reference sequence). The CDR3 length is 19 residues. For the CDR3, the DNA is TGTGCCAGCAGCCCCCGGGGGGGGGGTACAGGCCTTAGCTCCTACGAGCAGTACTTC. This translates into CASSPRGGGTGLSSYEQYF.

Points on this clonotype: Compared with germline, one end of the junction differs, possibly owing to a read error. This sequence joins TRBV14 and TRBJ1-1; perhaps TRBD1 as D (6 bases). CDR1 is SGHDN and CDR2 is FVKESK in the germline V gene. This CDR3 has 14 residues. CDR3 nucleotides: TGTGCCCGCAGCCGAGTAGGGGGTAACACTGAAGCTTTCTTT. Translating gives CARSRVGGNTEAFF.

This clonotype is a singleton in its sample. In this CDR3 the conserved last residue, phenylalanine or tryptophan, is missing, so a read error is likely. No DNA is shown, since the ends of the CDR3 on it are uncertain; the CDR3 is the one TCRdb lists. This CDR3 is CATSDLGQTPT. This chain connects TRBV24-1 to TRBJ2-6; TRBD1, the table's D call, was not compared with the DNA. The CDR3 length is 11 residues, termini included. From germline, CDR1 is KGHDR and CDR2 SFDVKD.

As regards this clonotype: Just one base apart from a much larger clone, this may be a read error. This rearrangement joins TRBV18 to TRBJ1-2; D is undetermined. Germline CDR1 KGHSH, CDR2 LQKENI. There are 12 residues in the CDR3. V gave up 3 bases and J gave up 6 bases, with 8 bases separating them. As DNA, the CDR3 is TGTGCCAGCTCACCCATGGGCGATGGCTACACCTTC. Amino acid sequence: CASSPMGDGYTF.

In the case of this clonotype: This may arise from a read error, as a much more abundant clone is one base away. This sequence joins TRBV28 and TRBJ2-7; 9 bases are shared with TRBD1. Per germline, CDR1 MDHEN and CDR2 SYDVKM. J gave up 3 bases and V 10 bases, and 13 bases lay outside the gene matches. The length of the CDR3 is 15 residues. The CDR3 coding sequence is TGTGCCAACAGGCCCCGGGACAGGGCGCTCTACGAGCAGTACTTC. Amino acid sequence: CANRPRDRALYEQYF. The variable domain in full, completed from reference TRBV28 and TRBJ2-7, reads DVKVTQSSRYLVKRTGEKVFLECVQDMDHENMFWYRQDPGLGLRLIYFSYDVKMKEKGDIPEGYSVSREKKERFSLILESASTNQTSMYLCANRPRDRALYEQYFGPGTRLTVT.

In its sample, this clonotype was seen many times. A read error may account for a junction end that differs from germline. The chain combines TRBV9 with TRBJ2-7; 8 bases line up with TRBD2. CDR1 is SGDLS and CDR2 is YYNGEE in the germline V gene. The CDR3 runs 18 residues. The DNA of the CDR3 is TGTGCCAGCAGCGTGGGTCCCAGCGGGAGTTCCGGCTCCTACAAGCAGTACTTC. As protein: CASSVGPSGSSGSYKQYF. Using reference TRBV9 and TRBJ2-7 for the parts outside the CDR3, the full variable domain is DSGVTQTPKHLITATGQRVTLRCSPRSGDLSVYWYQQSLDQGLQFLIQYYNGEERAKGNILERFSAQQFPDLHSELNLSSLELGDSALYFCASSVGPSGSSGSYKQYFGPGTRLTVT.

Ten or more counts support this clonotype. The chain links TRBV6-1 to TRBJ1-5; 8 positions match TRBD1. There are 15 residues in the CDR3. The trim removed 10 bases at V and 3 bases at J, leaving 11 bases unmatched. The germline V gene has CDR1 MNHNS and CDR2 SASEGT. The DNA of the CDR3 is TGTGCCACCCGACGACAGGGGACAAACAATCAGCCCCAGCATTTT. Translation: CATRRQGTNNQPQHF.

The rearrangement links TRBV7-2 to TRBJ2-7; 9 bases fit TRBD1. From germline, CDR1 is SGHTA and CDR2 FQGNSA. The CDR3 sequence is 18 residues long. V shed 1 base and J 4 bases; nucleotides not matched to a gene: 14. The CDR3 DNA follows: TGTGCCAGCAGCTTAGAAGCCGCACCGGGACAGGGTCGGTACGAGCAGTACTTC. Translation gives CASSLEAAPGQGRYEQYF.

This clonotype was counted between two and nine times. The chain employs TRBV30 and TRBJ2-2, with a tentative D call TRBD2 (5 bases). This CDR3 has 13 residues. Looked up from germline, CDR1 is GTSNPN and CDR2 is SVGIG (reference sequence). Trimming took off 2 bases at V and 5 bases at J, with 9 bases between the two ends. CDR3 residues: CAWSPRLTGELFF. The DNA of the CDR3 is TGTGCCTGGAGTCCCAGACTAACCGGGGAGCTGTTTTTT.

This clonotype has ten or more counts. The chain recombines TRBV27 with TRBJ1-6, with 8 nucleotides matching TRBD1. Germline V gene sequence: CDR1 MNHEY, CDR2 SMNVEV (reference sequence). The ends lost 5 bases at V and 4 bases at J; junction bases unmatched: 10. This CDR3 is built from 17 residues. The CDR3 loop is CASSRGTGSLYNSPLHF. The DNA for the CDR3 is TGTGCCAGCAGTAGGGGGACAGGTTCCCTATATAATTCACCCCTCCACTTT.

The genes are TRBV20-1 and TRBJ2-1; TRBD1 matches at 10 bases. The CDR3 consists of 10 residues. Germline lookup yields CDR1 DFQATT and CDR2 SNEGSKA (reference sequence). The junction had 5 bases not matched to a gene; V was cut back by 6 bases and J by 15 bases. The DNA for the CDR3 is TGCAGTGCCCGGACAGGGGGAACGTTCTTC. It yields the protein CSARTGGTFF.

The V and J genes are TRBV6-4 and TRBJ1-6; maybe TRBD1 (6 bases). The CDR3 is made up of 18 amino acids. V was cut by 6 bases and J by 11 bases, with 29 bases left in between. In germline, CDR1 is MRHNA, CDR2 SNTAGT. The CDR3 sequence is CASRSPTSGDTSAPPLHF. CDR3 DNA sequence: TGTGCCAGCAGGTCCCCAACTAGCGGGGACACCTCAGCCCCACCCCTCCACTTT.

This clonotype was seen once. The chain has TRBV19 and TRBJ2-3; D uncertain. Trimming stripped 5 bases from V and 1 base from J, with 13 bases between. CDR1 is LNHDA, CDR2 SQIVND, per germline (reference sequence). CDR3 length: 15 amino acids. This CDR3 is CASSQSRTRTDTQYF. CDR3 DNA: TGTGCCAGTAGTCAATCCAGGACGCGCACAGATACGCAGTATTTT.

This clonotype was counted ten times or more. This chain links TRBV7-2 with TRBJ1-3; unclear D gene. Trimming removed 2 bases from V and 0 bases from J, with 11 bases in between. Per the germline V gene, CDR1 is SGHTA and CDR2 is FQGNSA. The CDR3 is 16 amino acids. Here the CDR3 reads CASSLFGQNSGNTIYF. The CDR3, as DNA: TGTGCCAGCAGCTTATTTGGCCAGAACTCTGGAAACACCATATATTTT.

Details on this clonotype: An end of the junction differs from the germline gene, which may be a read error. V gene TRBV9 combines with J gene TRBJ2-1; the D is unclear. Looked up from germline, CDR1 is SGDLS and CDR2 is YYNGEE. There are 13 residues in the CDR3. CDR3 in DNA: TGTGTCAGCAGTGTAGGGATACGCAATGAGCAGTTCTTC. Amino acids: CVSSVGIRNEQFF.

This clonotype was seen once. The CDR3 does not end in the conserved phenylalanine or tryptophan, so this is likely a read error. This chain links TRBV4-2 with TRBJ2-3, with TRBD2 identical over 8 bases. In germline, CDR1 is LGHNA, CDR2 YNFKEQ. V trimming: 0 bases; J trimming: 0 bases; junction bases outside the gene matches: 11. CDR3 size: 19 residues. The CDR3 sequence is CASSQEGGGRPLSTDTQYV. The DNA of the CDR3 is TGTGCCAGCAGCCAAGAGGGAGGCGGGAGGCCCCTAAGCACAGATACGCAGTATGTT.

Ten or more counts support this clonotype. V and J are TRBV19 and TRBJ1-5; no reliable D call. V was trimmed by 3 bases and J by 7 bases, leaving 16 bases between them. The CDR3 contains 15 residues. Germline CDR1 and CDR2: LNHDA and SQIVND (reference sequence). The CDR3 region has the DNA TGTGCCAGTAGTATCCGATCGGGCCCCAGGCAGCCCCAGCATTTT. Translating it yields CASSIRSGPRQPQHF.

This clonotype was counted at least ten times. This CDR3 reads CASSTGQGGYNEQFF. The CDR3 DNA sequence: TGTGCCAGCAGTACAGGACAGGGCGGTTACAATGAGCAGTTCTTC. The chain has TRBV11-3 and TRBJ2-1; 8 positions match TRBD1. There are 15 residues in the CDR3. The junction had 8 bases not matched to a gene; V was cut back by 6 bases and J by 4 bases. Germline CDR1 SGHNT, CDR2 YENEEA.

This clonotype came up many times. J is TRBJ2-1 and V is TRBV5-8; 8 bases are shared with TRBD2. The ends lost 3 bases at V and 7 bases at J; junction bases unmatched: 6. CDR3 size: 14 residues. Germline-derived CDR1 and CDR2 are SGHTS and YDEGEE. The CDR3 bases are TGTGCCAGCAGCTGGGGACTAGGGGGGAATGAGCAGTTCTTC. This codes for CASSWGLGGNEQFF.

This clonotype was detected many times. The CDR3, as DNA: TGTGCCAGCAGCTTAACGGGGGGGAGGGCCCTCCTCACAGATACGCAGTATTTT. Encoded protein: CASSLTGGRALLTDTQYF. The chain carries TRBV7-3 and TRBJ2-3; 7 bases align to TRBD2. The CDR3 has 18 amino acids. V gave up 0 bases and J gave up 2 bases; unmatched junction bases: 11. Per germline, CDR1 SGHTA and CDR2 FQGTGA.

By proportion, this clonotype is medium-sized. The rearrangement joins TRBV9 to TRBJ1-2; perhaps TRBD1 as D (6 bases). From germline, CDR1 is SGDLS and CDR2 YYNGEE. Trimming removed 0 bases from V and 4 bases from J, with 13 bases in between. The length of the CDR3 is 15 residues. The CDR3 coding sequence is TGTGCCAGCAGCGTAGGGGGGGCTGCGGGCTATGGCTACACCTTC. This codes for CASSVGGAAGYGYTF.

The CDR3 loop reads CSAADSYSYEQYF. CDR3 bases: TGCAGTGCCGCCGACAGTTACTCCTACGAGCAGTACTTC. This chain connects TRBV20-1 to TRBJ2-7, with D tentatively TRBD1 (5 bases). Trimming stripped 6 bases from V and 0 bases from J, with 12 bases between. The CDR3 totals 13 residues. Looked up from germline, CDR1 is DFQATT and CDR2 is SNEGSKA (reference sequence).

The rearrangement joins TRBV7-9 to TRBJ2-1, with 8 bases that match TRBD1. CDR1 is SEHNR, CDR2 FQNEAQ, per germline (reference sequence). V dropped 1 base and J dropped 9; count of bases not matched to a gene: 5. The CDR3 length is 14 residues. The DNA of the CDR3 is TGTGCCAGCAGCTTAGAACAGGGGGTCGTTGAGCAGTTCTTC. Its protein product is CASSLEQGVVEQFF.

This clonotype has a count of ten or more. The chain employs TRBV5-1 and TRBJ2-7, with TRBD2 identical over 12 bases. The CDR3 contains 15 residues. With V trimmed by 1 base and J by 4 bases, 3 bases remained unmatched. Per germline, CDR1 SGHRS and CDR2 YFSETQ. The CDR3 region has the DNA TGCGCCAGCAGCTTGTCCCTAGCGGGGGGGTACGAGCAGTACTTC. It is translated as CASSLSLAGGYEQYF.

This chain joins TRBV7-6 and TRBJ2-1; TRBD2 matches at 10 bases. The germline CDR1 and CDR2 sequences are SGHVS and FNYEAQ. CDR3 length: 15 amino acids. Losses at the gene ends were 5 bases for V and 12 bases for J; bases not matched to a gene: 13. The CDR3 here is CASSPSGRATDTQFF. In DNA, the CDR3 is TGTGCCAGCAGCCCTAGCGGGAGAGCCACAGATACGCAGTTCTTC.

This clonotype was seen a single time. The CDR3 DNA follows: TGTGCCAGCAGTCCGACTAGCGGGGGGCTTCATGGGACCCAGTACTTC. Translation gives CASSPTSGGLHGTQYF. The chain recombines TRBV6-5 with TRBJ2-5; 13 nucleotides match TRBD2. Germline V lookup: CDR1 MNHEY, CDR2 SVGAGI. The trim removed 5 bases at V and 7 bases at J, leaving 10 bases unmatched. The CDR3 contains 16 residues.